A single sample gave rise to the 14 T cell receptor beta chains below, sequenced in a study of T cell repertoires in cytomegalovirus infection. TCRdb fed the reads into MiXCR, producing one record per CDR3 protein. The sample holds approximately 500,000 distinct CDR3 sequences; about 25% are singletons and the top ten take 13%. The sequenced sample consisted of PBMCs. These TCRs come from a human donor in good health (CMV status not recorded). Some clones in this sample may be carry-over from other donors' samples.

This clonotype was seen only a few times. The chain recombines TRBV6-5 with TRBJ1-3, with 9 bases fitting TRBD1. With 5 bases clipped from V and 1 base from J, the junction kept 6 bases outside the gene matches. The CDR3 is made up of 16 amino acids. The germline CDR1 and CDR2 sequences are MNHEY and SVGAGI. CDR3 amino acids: CASSRQGVLSGNTIYF. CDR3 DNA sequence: TGTGCCAGCAGTCGACAGGGGGTATTGTCTGGAAACACCATATATTTT.

The CDR3 here is CASSRTGAGVIAADTQYF. DNA for the CDR3: TGTGCCAGCAGCCGCACGGGCGCGGGAGTTATTGCAGCAGATACGCAGTATTTT. The rearrangement uses TRBV5-4 and TRBJ2-3, with 7 nucleotides matching TRBD2. CDR1 and CDR2 from the germline V gene are SGHNT and YYREEE (reference sequence). There are 18 residues in the CDR3. With 4 bases clipped from V and 4 bases from J, the junction kept 18 bases outside the gene matches.

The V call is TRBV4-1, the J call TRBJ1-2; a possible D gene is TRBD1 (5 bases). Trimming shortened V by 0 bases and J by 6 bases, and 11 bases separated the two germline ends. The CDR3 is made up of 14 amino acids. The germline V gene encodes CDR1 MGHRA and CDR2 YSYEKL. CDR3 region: CASSQESGWDGYTF. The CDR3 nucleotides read TGCGCCAGCAGCCAAGAATCAGGGTGGGATGGCTACACCTTC.

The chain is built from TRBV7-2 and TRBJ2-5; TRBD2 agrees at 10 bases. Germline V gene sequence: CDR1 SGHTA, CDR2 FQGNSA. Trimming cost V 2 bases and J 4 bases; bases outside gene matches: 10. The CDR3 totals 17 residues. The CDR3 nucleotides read TGTGCCAGCAGCTTAATGGGGCTAGCGGGAGTGTCAGAGACCCAGTACTTC. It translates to CASSLMGLAGVSETQYF.

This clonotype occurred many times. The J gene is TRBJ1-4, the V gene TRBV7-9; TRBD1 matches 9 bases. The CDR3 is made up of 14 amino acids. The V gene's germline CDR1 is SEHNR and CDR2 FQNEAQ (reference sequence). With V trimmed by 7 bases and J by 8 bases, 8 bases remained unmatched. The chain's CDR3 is CASNWGTGHEKLFF. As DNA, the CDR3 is TGTGCCAGCAATTGGGGGACAGGGCACGAAAAACTGTTTTTT.

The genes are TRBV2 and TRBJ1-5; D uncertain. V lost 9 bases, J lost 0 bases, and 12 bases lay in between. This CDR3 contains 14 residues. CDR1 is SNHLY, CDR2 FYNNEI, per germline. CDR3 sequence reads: CASTSGNSNQPQHF. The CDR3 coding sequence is TGTGCCAGTACCTCCGGGAATAGCAATCAGCCCCAGCATTTT.

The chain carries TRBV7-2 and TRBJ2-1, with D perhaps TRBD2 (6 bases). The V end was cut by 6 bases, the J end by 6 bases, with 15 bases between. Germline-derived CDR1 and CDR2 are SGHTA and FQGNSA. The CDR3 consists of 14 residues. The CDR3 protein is CASSLRTGLNEQFF. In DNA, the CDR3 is TGTGCCAGCAGTTTAAGAACGGGACTCAATGAGCAGTTCTTC.

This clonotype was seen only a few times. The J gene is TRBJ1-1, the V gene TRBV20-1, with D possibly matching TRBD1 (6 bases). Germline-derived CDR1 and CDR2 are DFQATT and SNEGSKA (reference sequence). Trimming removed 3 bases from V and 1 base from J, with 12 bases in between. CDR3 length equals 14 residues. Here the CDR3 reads CSARGSGANTEAFF. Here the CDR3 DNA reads TGCAGTGCTAGGGGATCAGGGGCGAACACTGAAGCTTTCTTT.

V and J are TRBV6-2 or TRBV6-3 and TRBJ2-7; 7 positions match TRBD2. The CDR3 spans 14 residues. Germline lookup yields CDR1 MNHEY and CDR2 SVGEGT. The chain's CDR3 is CASSPPSGLYEPYV. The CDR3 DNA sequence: TGTGCCAGCAGCCCTCCTAGCGGATTATACGAGCCGTACGTC.

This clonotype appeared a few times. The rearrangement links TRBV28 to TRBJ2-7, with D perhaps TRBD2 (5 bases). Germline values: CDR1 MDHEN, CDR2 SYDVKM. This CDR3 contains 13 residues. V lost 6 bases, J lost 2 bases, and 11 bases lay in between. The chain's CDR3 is CASRGSGTYEQYF. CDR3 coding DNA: TGTGCCAGCAGAGGAAGCGGAACCTACGAGCAGTACTTC.

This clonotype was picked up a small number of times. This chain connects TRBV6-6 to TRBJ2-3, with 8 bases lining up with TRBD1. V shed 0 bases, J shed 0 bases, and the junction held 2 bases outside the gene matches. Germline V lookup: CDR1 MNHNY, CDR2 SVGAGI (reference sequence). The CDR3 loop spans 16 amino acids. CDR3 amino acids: CASSYSRTGSTDTQYF. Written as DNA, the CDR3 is TGTGCCAGCAGTTACTCGAGGACAGGGAGCACAGATACGCAGTATTTT.

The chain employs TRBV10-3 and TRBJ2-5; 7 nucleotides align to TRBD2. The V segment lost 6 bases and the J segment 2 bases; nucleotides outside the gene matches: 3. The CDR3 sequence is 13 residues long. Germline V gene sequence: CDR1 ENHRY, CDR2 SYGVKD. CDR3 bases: TGTGCCATCAGACTAGCGAGTCAAGAGACCCAGTACTTC. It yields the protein CAIRLASQETQYF.

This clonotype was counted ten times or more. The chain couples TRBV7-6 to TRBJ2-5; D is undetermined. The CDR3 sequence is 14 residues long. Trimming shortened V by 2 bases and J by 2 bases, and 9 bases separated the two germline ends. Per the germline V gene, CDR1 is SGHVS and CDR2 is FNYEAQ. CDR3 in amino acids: CASSLSTPQETQYF. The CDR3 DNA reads TGTGCCAGCAGCTTATCCACTCCGCAAGAGACCCAGTACTTC.

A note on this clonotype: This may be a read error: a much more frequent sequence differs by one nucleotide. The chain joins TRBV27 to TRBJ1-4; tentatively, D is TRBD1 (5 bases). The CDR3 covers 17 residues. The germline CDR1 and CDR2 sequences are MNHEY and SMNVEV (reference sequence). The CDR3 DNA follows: TGTGCCAGCAGTCCGCAATCCCTGACAGTACGTAATGAAAATCTGTTTTTT. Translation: CASSPQSLTVRNENLFF.